This TCR beta chain was captured by sequencing in a study of shared clonotypes between healthy human individuals. For the study at large: The study drew on a couple of women and a few men aged 18 to 49 as donors. General study results and limits: Relative to their counterparts shared across all four donors, non-shared clonotypes exhibited diminished generation probabilities.

About this clone itself: What it binds is unknown.

Generated by immunoSEQ multiplex PCR, the TCRdb table keeps only in-frame clones and is missing some. The table records roughly 2.5 million clones, just over 90% of them present only once. This CDR3 has 14 amino acids. Between the trimmed V and J ends, which lost 6 bases and 4 bases, there was a span of 15 bases. Germline V lookup: CDR1 KGHSH, CDR2 LQKENI. The sequence derives from a man aged 18 to 29 in good health. Sequencing input: naive CD4+ T cells sorted from blood. The subset: CD45RA+ positively selected. The chain uses TRBV18 and TRBJ2-5, with a weak D call TRBD2 (6 bases). The CDR3 is CASSPRAAGETQYF. The DNA of the CDR3 is TGTGCCAGCTCCCCAAGAGCAGCGGGAGAGACCCAGTACTTC.